This T cell receptor beta chain emerged from a study of blood T cells in healthy people across ages. General study findings and limits: Leaving the PBMCs unsorted stopped any conclusive comparison of naive versus antigen-experienced cells. In the absence of known donor CMV status, changes in expanded clonotypes were possibly confounded. The study found more naive CD4+ cells and higher diversity in long-lived than aged donors.

Combining a sample-barcoded 5' primer with a J-beta primer mix, a second PCR ran for roughly 7 to 12 cycles. Carrying 12 random nucleotides, a template-switch adaptor labeled each individual cDNA molecule. TCRdb independently ran MiXCR on the 5' RACE reads; one entry per CDR3 protein. The table lists 1.2 million to 1.5 million distinct CDR3 sequences, 45% to 70% of them singletons. Regarding this clonotype: Its antigen is currently unknown.

The CDR3 sequence is 18 residues long. The V gene end was trimmed by 5 bases and the J gene end by 1 base; junction bases not matched to a gene: 15. The germline V gene has CDR1 SGHTA and CDR2 FQGNSA. This receptor was taken from a man younger than 35 in good health. The chain couples TRBV7-2 to TRBJ2-5, with 8 bases fitting TRBD1. Sequenced material: blood. CDR3 nucleotides: TGTGCCAGCAGCCGAAACAGTCGGGTGACAGGGGTCCAAGAGACCCAGTACTTC. This gives the protein CASSRNSRVTGVQETQYF.